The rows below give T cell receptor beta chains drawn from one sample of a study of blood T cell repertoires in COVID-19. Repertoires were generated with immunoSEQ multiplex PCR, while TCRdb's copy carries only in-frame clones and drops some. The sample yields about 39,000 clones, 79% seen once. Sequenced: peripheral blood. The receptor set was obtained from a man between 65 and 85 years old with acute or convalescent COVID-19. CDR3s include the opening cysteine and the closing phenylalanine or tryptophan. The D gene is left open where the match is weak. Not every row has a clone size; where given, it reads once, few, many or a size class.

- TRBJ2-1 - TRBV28 CASSLISGSSSYNEQFF TGTGCCAGCAGTCTGATCAGCGGGTCGAGCTCCTACAATGAGCAGTTCTTC
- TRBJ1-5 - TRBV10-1 CASFLPPGNQPQHF TGCGCCAGCTTCCTTCCCCCCGGCAATCAGCCCCAGCATTTT
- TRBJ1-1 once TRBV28 CASRYRDEAFF TGTGCCAGCAGGTACAGGGATGAAGCTTTCTTT
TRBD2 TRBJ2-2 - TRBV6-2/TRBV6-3 CASSAGGSRTGELFF TGTGCCAGCAGTGCGGGAGGGAGTCGCACCGGGGAGCTGTTTTTT
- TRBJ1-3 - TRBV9 CASSVRGYTSGNTIYF TGTGCCAGCAGCGTCAGGGGCTATACCTCTGGAAACACCATATATTTT
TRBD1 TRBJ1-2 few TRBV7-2 CASSTGTAYGYTF TGTGCCAGCAGCACCGGGACAGCCTATGGCTACACCTTC
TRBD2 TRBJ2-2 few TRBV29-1 CSVASPGTSGSPGELFF TGCAGCGTTGCCTCTCCCGGGACTAGCGGGAGCCCCGGGGAGCTGTTTTTT
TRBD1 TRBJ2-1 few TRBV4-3 CASSQAPGTVIYNEQFF TGCGCCAGCAGCCAGGCTCCCGGGACAGTGATCTACAATGAGCAGTTCTTC
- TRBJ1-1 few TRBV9 CASSVVGTPNTEAFF TGTGCCAGCAGCGTAGTCGGGACACCGAACACTGAAGCTTTCTTT
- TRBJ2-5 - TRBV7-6 CATSPGETQYF TGTGCCACCTCCCCGGGGGAGACCCAGTACTTC
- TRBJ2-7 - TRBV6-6 CASTPGDRWNEQYF TGTGCCAGCACCCCGGGGGACCGTTGGAACGAGCAGTACTTC
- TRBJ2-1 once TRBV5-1 CASSLEGVTYNEQFF TGCGCCAGCAGCTTGGAGGGGGTCACCTACAATGAGCAGTTCTTC
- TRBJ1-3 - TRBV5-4 CASSLGAENTIYF TGTGCCAGCAGCTTGGGGGCAGAAAACACCATATATTTT
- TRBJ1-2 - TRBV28 CASMGGGPTWDYGYTF TGTGCCAGCATGGGGGGGGGACCTACCTGGGACTATGGCTACACCTTC
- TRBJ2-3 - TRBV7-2 CASSLDSTHGMGYF TGTGCCAGCAGCTTGGACTCTACACACGGAATGGGGTATTTT
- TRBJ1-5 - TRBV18 CASSPEGNQPQHF TGTGCCAGCTCACCTGAGGGCAATCAGCCCCAGCATTTT
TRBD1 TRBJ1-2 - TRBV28 CASSPGGTGEGYTF TGTGCCAGCAGTCCCGGCGGGACAGGGGAAGGCTACACCTTC
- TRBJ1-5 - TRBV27 CASSLSYSNQPQHF TGTGCCAGCAGTTTATCGTATAGCAATCAGCCCCAGCATTTT
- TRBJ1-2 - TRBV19 CASSISSGGIGGYTF TGTGCCAGTAGTATAAGCAGTGGAGGGATTGGAGGCTACACCTTC
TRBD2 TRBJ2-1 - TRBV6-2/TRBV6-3 CASSPASGGSYNEQFF TGTGCCAGCAGTCCCGCTAGCGGTGGCTCCTACAATGAGCAGTTCTTC
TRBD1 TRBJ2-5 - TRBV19 CASSQGDQKTQYF TGTGCCAGTAGCCAGGGGGACCAGAAGACCCAGTACTTC
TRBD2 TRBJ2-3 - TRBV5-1 CASSLGLAGGLSTDTQYF TGCGCCAGCAGCTTGGGGTTAGCGGGAGGGCTGAGCACAGATACGCAGTATTTT
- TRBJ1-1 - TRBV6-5 CASSWEGNTEAFF TGTGCCAGCAGCTGGGAGGGGAACACTGAAGCTTTCTTT
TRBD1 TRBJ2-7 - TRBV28 CASRDRGSSYEQYF TGTGCCAGCAGGGACAGGGGAAGCTCCTACGAGCAGTACTTC
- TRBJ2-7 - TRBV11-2 CASSSGTIYEQYF TGTGCCAGCAGCTCCGGGACAATCTACGAGCAGTACTTC
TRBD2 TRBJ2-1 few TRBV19 CASSIGGTSGRRREQFF TGTGCCAGTAGTATAGGGGGGACTAGCGGGAGGCGGCGTGAGCAGTTCTTC
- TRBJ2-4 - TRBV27 CASSLKGGQGSLAKNIQYF TGTGCCAGCAGTTTAAAGGGAGGGCAGGGGTCACTAGCCAAAAACATTCAGTACTTC
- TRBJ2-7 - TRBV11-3 CASSSGNTYEQYF TGTGCCAGCAGTTCAGGGAACACCTACGAGCAGTACTTC